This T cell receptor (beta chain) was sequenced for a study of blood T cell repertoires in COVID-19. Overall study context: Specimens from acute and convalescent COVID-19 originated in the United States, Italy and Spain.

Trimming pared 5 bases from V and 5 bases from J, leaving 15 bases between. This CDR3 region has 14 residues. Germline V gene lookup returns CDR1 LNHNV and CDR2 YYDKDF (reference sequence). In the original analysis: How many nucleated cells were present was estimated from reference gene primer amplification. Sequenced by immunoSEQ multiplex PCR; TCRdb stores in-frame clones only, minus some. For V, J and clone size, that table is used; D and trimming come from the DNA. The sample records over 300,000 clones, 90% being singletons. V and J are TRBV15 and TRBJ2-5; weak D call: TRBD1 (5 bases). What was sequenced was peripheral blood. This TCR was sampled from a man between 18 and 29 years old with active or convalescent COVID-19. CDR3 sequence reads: CATSVQGVRETQYF. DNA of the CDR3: TGTGCCACCAGCGTCCAGGGTGTAAGGGAGACCCAGTACTTC.